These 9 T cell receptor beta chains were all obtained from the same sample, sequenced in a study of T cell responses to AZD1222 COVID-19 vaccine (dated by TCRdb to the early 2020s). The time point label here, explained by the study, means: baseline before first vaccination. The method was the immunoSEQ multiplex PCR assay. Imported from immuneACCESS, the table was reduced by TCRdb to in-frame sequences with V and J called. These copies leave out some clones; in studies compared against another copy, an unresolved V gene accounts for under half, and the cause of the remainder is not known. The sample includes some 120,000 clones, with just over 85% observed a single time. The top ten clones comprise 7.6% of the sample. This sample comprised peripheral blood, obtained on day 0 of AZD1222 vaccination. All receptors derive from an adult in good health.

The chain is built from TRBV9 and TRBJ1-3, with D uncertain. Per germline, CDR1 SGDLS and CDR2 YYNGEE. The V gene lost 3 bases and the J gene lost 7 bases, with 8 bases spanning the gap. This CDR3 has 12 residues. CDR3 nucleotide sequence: TGTGCCAGCAGCGCTCTCGGGAACACCATATATTTT. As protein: CASSALGNTIYF.

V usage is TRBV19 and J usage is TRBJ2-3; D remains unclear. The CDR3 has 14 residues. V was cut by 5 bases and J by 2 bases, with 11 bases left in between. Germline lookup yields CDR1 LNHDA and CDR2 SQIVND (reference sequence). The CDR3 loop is CASSGSIFTDTQYF. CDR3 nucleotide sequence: TGTGCCAGTAGTGGTTCGATATTCACAGATACGCAGTATTTT.

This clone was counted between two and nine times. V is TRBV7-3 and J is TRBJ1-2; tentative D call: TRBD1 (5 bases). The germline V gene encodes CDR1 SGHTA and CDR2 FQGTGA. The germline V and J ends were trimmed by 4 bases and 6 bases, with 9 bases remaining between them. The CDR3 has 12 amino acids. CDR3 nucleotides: TGTGCCAGCAGCTCGGGGGTCGATGGCTACACCTTC. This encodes CASSSGVDGYTF.

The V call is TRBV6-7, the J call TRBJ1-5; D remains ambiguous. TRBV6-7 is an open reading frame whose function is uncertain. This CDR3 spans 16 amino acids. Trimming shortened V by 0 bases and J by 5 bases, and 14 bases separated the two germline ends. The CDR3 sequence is CASSYSEPGGDQPQHF. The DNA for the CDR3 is TGTGCCAGCAGTTACTCGGAACCAGGCGGGGATCAGCCCCAGCATTTT.

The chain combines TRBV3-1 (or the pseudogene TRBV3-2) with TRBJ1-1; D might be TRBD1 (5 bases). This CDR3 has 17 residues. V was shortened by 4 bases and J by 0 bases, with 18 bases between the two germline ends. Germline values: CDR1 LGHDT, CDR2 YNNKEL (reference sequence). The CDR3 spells CASSPYSGRVMNTEAFF. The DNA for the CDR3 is TGTGCCAGCAGCCCTTATTCGGGCAGGGTCATGAACACTGAAGCTTTCTTT.

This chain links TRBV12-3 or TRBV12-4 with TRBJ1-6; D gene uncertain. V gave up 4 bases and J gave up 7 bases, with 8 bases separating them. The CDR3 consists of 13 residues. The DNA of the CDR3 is TGTGCCAGCAGTTCGGCAGCAAATTCACCCCTCCACTTT. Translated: CASSSAANSPLHF.

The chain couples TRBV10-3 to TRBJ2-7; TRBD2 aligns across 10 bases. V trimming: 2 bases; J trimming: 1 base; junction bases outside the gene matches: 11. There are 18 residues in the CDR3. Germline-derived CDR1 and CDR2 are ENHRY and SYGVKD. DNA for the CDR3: TGTGCCATCAGTGAGAAGGAAACGGGACTAGCGTTTTCCTACGAGCAGTACTTC. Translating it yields CAISEKETGLAFSYEQYF.

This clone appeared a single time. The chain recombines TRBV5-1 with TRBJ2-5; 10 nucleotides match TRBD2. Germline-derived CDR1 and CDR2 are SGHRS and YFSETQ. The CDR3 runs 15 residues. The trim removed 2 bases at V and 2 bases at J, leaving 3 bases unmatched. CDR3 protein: CASSFTSGEQETQYF. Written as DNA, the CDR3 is TGCGCCAGCAGCTTCACTAGCGGGGAGCAAGAGACCCAGTACTTC.

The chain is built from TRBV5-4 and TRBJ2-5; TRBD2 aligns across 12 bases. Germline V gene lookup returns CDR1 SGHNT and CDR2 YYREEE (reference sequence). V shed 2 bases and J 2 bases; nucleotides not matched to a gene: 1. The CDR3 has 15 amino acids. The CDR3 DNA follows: TGTGCCAGCAGCTTCGGGACTAGCGGGCAAGAGACCCAGTACTTC. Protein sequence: CASSFGTSGQETQYF.